This TCR beta chain derives from a study of shared clonotypes between healthy human individuals. Study overall: Each donor's CD4 naive and CD4 memory cells filled three plates apiece, CD8 naive two, and CD8 memory one.

Original processing notes: Junction-only sequences produced by ImmunoSEQ had no quality scores, so filtering differed. Measured with immunoSEQ multiplex PCR; TCRdb has only the in-frame clones, and not every one. V, J and clone size reflect that table, while D and trimming were determined from the DNA. The sample consists of around 2.5 million clones, approximately 93% of them appearing once. On this clone itself: The germline gene is not matched at one end of the junction; a read error may be the cause.

There are 14 residues in the CDR3. Germline assignment: CDR1 SGHNT and CDR2 YYREEE (reference sequence). Study donors comprised healthy, HIV-negative adults devoid of recent acute infection or vaccination. A CD45RA-negative memory subset and a CD45RA+ naive subset were separated from the CD4+ cells. Sequencing was performed on naive CD4+ T cells from PBMCs. As for subset: CD45RA+ positively selected. The TCR was taken from a man in his late teens or twenties in good health. Some clones in this sample may be carry-over from other donors' samples. The V call is TRBV5-4, the J call TRBJ1-1; D gene ambiguous. The chain's CDR3 is CASSLWQANTEAFF. The CDR3 DNA sequence: TGTGCCAGCAGCTTGTGGCAGGCGAACACAGAAGCTTTCTTT.